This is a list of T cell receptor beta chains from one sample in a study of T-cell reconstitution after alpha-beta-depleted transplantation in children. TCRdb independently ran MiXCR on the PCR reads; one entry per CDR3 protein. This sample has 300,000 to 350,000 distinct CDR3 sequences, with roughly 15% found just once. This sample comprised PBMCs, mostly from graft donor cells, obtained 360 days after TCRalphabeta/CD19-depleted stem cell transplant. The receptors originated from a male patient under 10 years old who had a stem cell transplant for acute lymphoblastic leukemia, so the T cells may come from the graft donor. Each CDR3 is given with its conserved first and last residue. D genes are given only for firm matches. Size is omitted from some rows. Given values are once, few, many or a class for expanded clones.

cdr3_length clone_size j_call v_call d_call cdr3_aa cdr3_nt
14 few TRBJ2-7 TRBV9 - CASSEGGQDYEQYF TGTGCCAGCAGTGAAGGAGGGCAAGACTACGAGCAGTACTTC
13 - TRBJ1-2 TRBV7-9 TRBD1 CASSPGTGGDYTF TGTGCCAGCAGCCCTGGGACAGGGGGCGACTACACCTTC
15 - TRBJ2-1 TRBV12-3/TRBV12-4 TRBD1 CASSLRDRGGYEQFF TGTGCCAGCAGTCTCCGGGACAGGGGTGGGTATGAGCAGTTCTTC
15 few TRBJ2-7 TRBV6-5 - CASRLIRDNSYEQYF TGTGCCAGCAGGTTAATACGGGACAACTCCTACGAGCAGTACTTC
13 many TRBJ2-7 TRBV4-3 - CASSQETDYEQYF TGCGCCAGCAGCCAAGAAACCGACTACGAGCAGTACTTC
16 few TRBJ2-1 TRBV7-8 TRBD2 CASSLGASGLHNEQFF TGTGCCAGCAGCTTAGGAGCTAGCGGGCTCCACAATGAGCAGTTCTTC
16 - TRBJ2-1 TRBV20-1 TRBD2 CCASLGLAGLAGEQFF TGCTGTGCTAGTCTAGGACTAGCGGGACTGGCGGGTGAGCAGTTCTTC
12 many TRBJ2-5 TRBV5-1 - CASSLGWETQYF TGCGCCAGCAGCTTGGGATGGGAGACCCAGTACTTC
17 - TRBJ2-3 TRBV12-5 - CASAIYGDWISPDTQYF TGTGCTAGTGCCATTTATGGGGACTGGATATCCCCAGATACGCAGTATTTT
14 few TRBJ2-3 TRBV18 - CASSPQGSTDTQYF TGTGCCAGCTCACCCCAGGGGAGCACAGATACGCAGTATTTT
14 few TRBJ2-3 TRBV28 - CASSLQGFTDTQYF TGTGCCAGCAGTTTACAGGGGTTCACAGATACGCAGTATTTT
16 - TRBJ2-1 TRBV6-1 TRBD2 CASTAGLAGDSNEQFF TGTGCCAGCACCGCGGGACTAGCGGGAGATTCCAATGAGCAGTTCTTC
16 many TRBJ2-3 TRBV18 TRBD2 CASSPRLAGDADTQYF TGTGCCAGCTCACCACGGCTAGCGGGAGACGCAGATACGCAGTATTTT
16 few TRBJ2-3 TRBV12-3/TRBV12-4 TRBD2 CASSLSLGGGGDTQYF TGTGCCAGCAGTTTGAGCCTCGGGGGGGGAGGAGATACGCAGTATTTT
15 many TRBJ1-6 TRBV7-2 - CASSLRGAGNSPLHF TGTGCCAGCAGCCTCCGGGGGGCGGGCAATTCACCCCTCCACTTT
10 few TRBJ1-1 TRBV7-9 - CASSLIEAFF TGTGCCAGCAGCTTGATTGAAGCTTTCTTT
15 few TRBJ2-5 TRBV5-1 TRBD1 CASSPRQGVGETQYF TGCGCCAGCAGCCCCAGACAGGGGGTAGGGGAGACCCAGTACTTC
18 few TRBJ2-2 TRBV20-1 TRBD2 CSAAPFGTSGRGGGELFF TGCAGTGCGGCCCCATTTGGGACTAGCGGGAGGGGAGGCGGGGAGCTGTTTTTT
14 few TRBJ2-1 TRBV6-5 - CASSYVGGDNEQFF TGTGCCAGCAGTTACGTGGGTGGCGACAATGAGCAGTTCTTC
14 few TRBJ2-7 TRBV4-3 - CASSQDPSVYEQYF TGCGCCAGCAGCCAAGATCCCTCAGTTTACGAGCAGTACTTC
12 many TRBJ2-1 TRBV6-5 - CATKRGRDEQFF TGTGCCACCAAAAGGGGGCGGGACGAGCAGTTCTTC
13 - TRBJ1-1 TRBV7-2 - CASSQMGGLEAFF TGTGCCAGCAGCCAGATGGGGGGTCTTGAAGCTTTCTTT
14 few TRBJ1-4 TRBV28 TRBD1 CASHPGTGREKLFF TGTGCCAGCCATCCCGGGACAGGGAGGGAAAAACTGTTTTTT
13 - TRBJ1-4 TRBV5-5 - CASSLWYNEKLFF TGTGCCAGCAGCTTGTGGTACAATGAAAAACTGTTTTTT
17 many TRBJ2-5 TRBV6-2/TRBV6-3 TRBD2 CASSYGRIAGDTETQYF TGTGCCAGCAGTTATGGGAGGATAGCGGGAGACACGGAGACCCAGTACTTC
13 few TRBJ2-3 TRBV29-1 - CSVRELRTDTQYF TGCAGCGTTCGGGAGTTGCGCACAGATACGCAGTATTTT
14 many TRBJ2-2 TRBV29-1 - CSVEGRTSTGELFF TGCAGCGTTGAAGGGCGGACAAGCACCGGGGAGCTGTTTTTT
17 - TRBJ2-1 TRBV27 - CASSAGTPVLLYNEQFF TGTGCCAGCAGCGCCGGGACACCAGTCTTACTTTACAATGAGCAGTTCTTC
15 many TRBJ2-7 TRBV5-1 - CASSSTPNTGGEQYF TGCGCCAGCAGCTCCACACCGAACACGGGCGGCGAGCAGTACTTC
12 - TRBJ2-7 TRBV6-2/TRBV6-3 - CASLAVSYEQYF TGTGCCAGCCTTGCGGTCTCCTACGAGCAGTACTTC
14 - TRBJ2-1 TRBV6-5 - CASSYASGSGEQFF TGTGCCAGCAGTTACGCTTCGGGGTCCGGGGAGCAGTTCTTC
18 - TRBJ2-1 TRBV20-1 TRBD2 CSASLGLAVPPYYNEQFF TGCAGTGCTAGCCTCGGACTAGCAGTACCCCCTTACTACAATGAGCAGTTCTTC
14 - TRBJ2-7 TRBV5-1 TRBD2 CASRFGGRFDEQYF TGCGCCAGCAGATTCGGCGGGAGGTTTGACGAGCAGTACTTC
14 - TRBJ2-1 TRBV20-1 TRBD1 CSARVPDRGDEQFF TGCAGTGCTAGAGTCCCCGACAGGGGTGATGAGCAGTTCTTC
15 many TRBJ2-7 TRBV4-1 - CASSQTVLDGYEQYF TGCGCCAGCAGCCAAACCGTGCTGGATGGATACGAGCAGTACTTC
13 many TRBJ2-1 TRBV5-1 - CASSLTGYNEQFF TGTGCCAGCAGTTTAACGGGCTACAATGAGCAGTTCTTC
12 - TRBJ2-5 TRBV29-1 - CSVVGGRETQYF TGCAGCGTTGTTGGGGGGCGAGAGACCCAGTACTTC
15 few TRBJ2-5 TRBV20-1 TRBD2 CSARDLAAYQETQYF TGCAGTGCTAGAGACCTAGCGGCGTACCAAGAGACCCAGTACTTC
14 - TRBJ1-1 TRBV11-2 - CASRTGALNTEAFF TGTGCCAGCAGAACGGGGGCCCTGAACACTGAAGCTTTCTTT
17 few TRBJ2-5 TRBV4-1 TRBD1 CASSQSNQGQLQETQYF TGCGCCAGCAGCCAATCCAATCAGGGACAGCTCCAAGAGACCCAGTACTTC
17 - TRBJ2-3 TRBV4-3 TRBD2 CASSQGPSGRGSDTQYF TGCGCCAGCAGCCAAGGTCCTAGCGGGAGGGGCTCAGATACGCAGTATTTT
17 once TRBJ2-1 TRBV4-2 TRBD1 CASSPEQGIVWGHEQFF TGTGCCAGCAGCCCAGAACAGGGGATAGTGTGGGGACATGAGCAGTTCTTC